These T cell receptor beta chains were read from a single sample in a study of shared clonotypes between healthy human individuals. Sequencing was performed with immunoSEQ multiplex PCR; in TCRdb, only in-frame clones are kept and a portion is missing. In the table there are under 2.5 million clones, 92% of which are singletons. Sample: naive CD4+ T cells from PBMCs. All receptors come from a man aged 18 to 35 in good health. Some clones in this sample may be carry-over from other donors' samples. The CDR3 runs from the conserved cysteine through the conserved F or W. D genes are given only for firm matches. Where a row states a size, it is once, few, many or the class of an expanded clone; other rows omit it.

clone_size	v_call	d_call	j_call	cdr3_aa	cdr3_nt
once	TRBV11-3	.	TRBJ2-2	CASSLTVGGTGELFF	TGTGCCAGCAGCTTAACTGTAGGAGGGACCGGGGAGCTGTTTTTT
.	TRBV28	TRBD1	TRBJ2-4	CASSSLGTGAPPTKNIQYF	TGTGCCAGCAGTTCCCTCGGGACAGGGGCCCCACCAACCAAAAACATTCAGTACTTC
.	TRBV6-1	.	TRBJ1-2	CASSDGNRYGYTF	TGTGCCAGCAGTGACGGTAACCGCTATGGCTACACCTTC
.	TRBV28	.	TRBJ2-7	CASSYSPPGGVSSYEQYF	TGTGCCAGCAGCTATTCGCCACCGGGCGGGGTGAGCTCCTACGAGCAGTACTTC
.	TRBV7-3	.	TRBJ1-3	CASSLYPSGASGNTIYF	TGTGCCAGCAGCTTATATCCTTCGGGTGCCTCTGGAAACACCATATATTTT
.	TRBV7-2	.	TRBJ1-5	CASSLDVQPQHF	TGTGCCAGCAGCTTAGACGTTCAGCCCCAGCATTTT
.	TRBV19	.	TRBJ1-5	CASRMGVDYSNQPQHF	TGTGCCAGCAGGATGGGGGTGGATTATAGCAATCAGCCCCAGCATTTT
.	TRBV5-4	.	TRBJ2-7	CASSPRGGSSYEQYF	TGTGCCAGCAGCCCCAGGGGTGGGAGCTCCTACGAGCAGTACTTC
.	TRBV7-3	.	TRBJ2-6	CASSLTPNSGANVLTF	TGTGCCAGCAGCTTAACCCCCAACTCTGGGGCCAACGTCCTGACTTTC
.	TRBV4-3	TRBD2	TRBJ2-7	CASSQEAETSGMQQYF	TGCGCCAGCAGCCAGGAGGCCGAGACTAGCGGGATGCAGCAGTACTTC
.	TRBV5-6	TRBD1	TRBJ2-5	CASSTRTGVETQYF	TGTGCCAGCAGCACCCGGACAGGGGTCGAGACCCAGTACTTC
.	TRBV5-1	.	TRBJ1-5	CASSFRDSNQPQHF	TGCGCCAGCAGCTTTCGAGACAGCAATCAGCCCCAGCATTTT
.	TRBV28	TRBD2	TRBJ2-7	CASSLGGGSSYEQYF	TGTGCCAGCAGTTTAGGGGGAGGGTCCTCCTACGAGCAGTACTTC
.	TRBV7-2	.	TRBJ1-2	CASSASAALANYGYTF	TGTGCCAGCAGCGCTTCGGCAGCTCTAGCTAACTATGGCTACACCTTC
.	TRBV5-1	.	TRBJ2-3	CASSPPASTDTQYF	TGCGCCAGCAGCCCCCCGGCTAGCACAGATACGCAGTATTTT